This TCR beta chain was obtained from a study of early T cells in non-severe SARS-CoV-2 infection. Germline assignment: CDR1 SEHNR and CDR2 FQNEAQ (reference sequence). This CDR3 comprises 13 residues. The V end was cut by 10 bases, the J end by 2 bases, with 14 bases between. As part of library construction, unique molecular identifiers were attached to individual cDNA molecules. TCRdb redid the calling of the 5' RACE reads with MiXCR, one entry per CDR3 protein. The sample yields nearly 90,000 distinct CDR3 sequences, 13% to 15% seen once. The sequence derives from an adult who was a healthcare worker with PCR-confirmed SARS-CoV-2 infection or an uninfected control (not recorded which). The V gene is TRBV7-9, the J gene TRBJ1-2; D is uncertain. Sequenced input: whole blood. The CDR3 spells CATTLGLNYGYTF. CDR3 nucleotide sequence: TGTGCCACTACCCTGGGCTTAAACTATGGCTACACCTTC.